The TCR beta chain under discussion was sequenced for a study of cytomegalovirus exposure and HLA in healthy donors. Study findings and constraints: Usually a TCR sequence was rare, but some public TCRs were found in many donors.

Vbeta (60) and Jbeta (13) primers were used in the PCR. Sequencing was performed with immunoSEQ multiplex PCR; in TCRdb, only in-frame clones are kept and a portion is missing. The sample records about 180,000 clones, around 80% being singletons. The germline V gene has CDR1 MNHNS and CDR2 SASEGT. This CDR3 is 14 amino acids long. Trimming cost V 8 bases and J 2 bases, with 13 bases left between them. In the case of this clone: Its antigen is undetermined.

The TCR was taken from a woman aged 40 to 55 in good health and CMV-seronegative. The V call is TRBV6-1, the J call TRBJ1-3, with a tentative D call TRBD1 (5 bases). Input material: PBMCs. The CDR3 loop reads CASARVTTGNTIYF. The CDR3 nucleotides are TGTGCCAGCGCCAGGGTAACAACTGGAAACACCATATATTTT.